What follows is one TCR beta chain and its context. The CDR3 loop spans 17 amino acids. Germline loops: CDR1 WNHNN, CDR2 SYGVQD (reference sequence). V was cut by 0 bases and J by 2 bases, with 15 bases left in between. TCRdb's copy holds only in-frame clones and misses some; the assay was immunoSEQ multiplex PCR. The table includes tens of thousands of clones, 80% to 95% detected once. This sample was included in a study of PD-L1 blockade in urothelial cancer. Study as a whole: Most of the roughly 29 patients were men whose urothelial cancer was bladder-origin. Among blood samples, the median T cell count was some 140,000.

The sample consisted of PBMCs, taken around atezolizumab (anti-PD-L1) treatment. The TCR comes from a man between 65 and 80 years old with urothelial cancer. The rearrangement uses TRBV10-1 and TRBJ2-3; no firm D call. The CDR3 DNA is TGCGCCAGCAGTGAGTCTCCGTGGGCCGAGAACACAGATACGCAGTATTTT. It yields the protein CASSESPWAENTDTQYF.